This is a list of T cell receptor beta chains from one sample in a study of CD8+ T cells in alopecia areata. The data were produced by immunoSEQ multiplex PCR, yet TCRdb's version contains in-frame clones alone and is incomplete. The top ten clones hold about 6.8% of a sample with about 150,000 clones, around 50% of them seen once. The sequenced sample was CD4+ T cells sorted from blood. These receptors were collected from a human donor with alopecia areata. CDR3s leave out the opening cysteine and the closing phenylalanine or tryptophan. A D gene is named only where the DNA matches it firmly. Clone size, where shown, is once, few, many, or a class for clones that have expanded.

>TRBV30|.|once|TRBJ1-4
AWTRGATNEKLF
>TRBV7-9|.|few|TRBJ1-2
ASSLATGFSYT
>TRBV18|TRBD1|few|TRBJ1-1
ASSPPGQGGTEAF
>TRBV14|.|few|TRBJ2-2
ASSQNEGGELF
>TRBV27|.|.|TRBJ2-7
ASSPGVGAAYEQY
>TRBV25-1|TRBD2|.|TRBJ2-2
ASSTLAGGPRAGELF
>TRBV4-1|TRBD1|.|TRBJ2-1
ASSLPWTGEGREQF
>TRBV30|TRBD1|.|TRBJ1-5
AWSSWTGLLSNQPQH
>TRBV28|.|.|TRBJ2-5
ASSQQGWEETQY
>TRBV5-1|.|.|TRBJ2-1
ASSLVDNEQF
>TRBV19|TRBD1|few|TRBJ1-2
ASSMTGDYGYT
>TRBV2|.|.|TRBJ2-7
ASSEQGYEQY
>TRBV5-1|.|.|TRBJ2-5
ASSFQGTGTQY
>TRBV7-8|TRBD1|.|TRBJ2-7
ASSLQGQGGEQY
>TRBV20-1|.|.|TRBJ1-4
SVRSGEKLF
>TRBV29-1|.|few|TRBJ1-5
SGGGDYQPQH
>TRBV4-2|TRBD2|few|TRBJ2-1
ASSQAPLAGQF
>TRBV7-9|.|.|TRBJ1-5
ASSLEWSQPQH
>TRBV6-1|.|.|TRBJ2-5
ASSEDEGETQY
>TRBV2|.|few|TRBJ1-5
ASRSARVSNQPQH
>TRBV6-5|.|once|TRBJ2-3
ASSYGGGPTDTQY
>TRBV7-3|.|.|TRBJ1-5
ASSLGRNQPQH
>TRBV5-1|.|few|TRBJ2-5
ASSLGRYREETQY
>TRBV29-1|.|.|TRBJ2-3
SVDRGTDTQY
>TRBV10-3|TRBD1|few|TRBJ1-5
AISTGTGELNQPQH
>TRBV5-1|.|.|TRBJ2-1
ASSLGFEQF
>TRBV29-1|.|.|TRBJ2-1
SVPGLIYNEQF
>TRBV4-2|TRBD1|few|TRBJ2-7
ASSTGTGGFYEQY